This T cell receptor (beta chain) was captured by sequencing in a study of control samples from healthy donors and cancer patients. The protocol was immunoSEQ multiplex PCR, while the TCRdb copy is restricted to in-frame clones and leaves out a portion. The sample's table shows fewer than 200,000 clones. The CDR3 has 14 residues. In germline, CDR1 is SGHTA, CDR2 FQGNSA. With 3 bases removed from V and 1 base from J, the gap between germline ends came to 9 bases. The chain is built from TRBV7-2 and TRBJ1-1; maybe TRBD1 (5 bases). The sequencing input was blood. The clonotype originates from a woman in her twenties or thirties in good health. The CDR3 DNA reads as TGTGCCAGCAGCTTGCAGGGCCGGAACACTGAAGCTTTCTTT. Its protein is CASSLQGRNTEAFF.